The rows below give T cell receptor beta chains drawn from one sample of a study of OX40 agonist ivuxolimab in advanced cancers. Method: immunoSEQ multiplex PCR; TCRdb's copy keeps in-frame clones and lacks some. The table records about 78,000 clones, almost 85% of them present only once. Sequenced material: CD4+ or CD8+ T cells sorted from blood, taken in a trial of the OX40 agonist ivuxolimab. These receptors originate from an adult with an advanced solid tumor such as melanoma, head and neck, liver or kidney cancer. Both conserved end residues are part of each CDR3. Size tells how often a clone was seen (once, few, many) or the class of an expanded clone, and some rows leave it out.

TRBV28	TRBJ2-7	NA	CASSPRQGLDF
TRBV25-1	TRBJ2-3	NA	CASSPRRGWGDTQYF
TRBV11-1	TRBJ2-5	NA	CASSRLAGGPETQYF
TRBV7-8	TRBJ2-7	NA	CASRPNSGRAYEQYF
TRBV5-1	TRBJ2-7	once	CASSLGGPTYEQYF
TRBV7-9	TRBJ1-2	NA	CASSPRQARNYDYTF
TRBV7-2	TRBJ2-7	few	CASSGGREQYF
TRBV4-2	TRBJ2-7	NA	CASSPTGREAYEQYF
TRBV28	TRBJ2-7	NA	CASRGYRGDEQYF
TRBV6-1	TRBJ1-1	NA	CASSEQTGANTEAFF
TRBV7-9	TRBJ2-2	NA	CASSPDITGELFF
TRBV18	TRBJ1-2	NA	CASSRDRGGYTF
TRBV5-5	TRBJ1-1	NA	CASSSGTGGKAEAFF
TRBV7-2	TRBJ2-5	NA	CASSLVALSRRETQYF
TRBV6-5	TRBJ1-6	few	CASNYGSDRNSPLHF
TRBV7-2	TRBJ2-7	NA	CASSLRRYEQYF
TRBV7-3	TRBJ2-3	NA	CASSLWGRGSPDTQYF
TRBV15	TRBJ2-5	NA	CATSRDRDLETQYF
TRBV7-2	TRBJ2-7	few	CASRAGMGEQYF
TRBV7-8	TRBJ1-5	few	CASSLVDNQPQHF
TRBV15	TRBJ1-1	NA	CATSRTVMNTEAFF
TRBV5-6	TRBJ1-2	NA	CASSWGQGGFGYTF
TRBV6-5	TRBJ2-7	NA	CASSYSGVSSYEQYF
TRBV7-2	TRBJ2-7	few	CASSSSSEQYF
TRBV18	TRBJ1-1	NA	CASSDGMNTEAFF
TRBV28	TRBJ1-2	NA	CASSLIAGSTGYTF
TRBV10-3	TRBJ1-2	NA	CAISFKDRGQGYTF
TRBV28	TRBJ2-2	NA	CASSSGGRRTGELFF
TRBV5-1	TRBJ2-1	NA	CASSPWAGSSYNEQFF
TRBV5-1	TRBJ2-2	NA	CASRDRGPATGELFF
TRBV19	TRBJ1-1	medium-sized	CASSRQGNTEAFF
TRBV4-3	TRBJ2-6	few	CASSQGGPGANVLTF
TRBV4-3	TRBJ2-3	NA	CASSHVGDTQYF
TRBV28	TRBJ1-5	NA	CASTPGGSNQPQHF
TRBV7-2	TRBJ2-1	NA	CASRTSGTSSYNEQFF
TRBV21-1	TRBJ2-7	NA	CASSKVARTSGVPYEQYF
TRBV7-3	TRBJ1-2	NA	CASSRGPNYGYTF
TRBV5-1	TRBJ2-2	NA	CASSLVLRNTGELFF
TRBV5-6	TRBJ1-2	once	CASSSHGDRVDGGYTF
TRBV19	TRBJ1-5	NA	CASSKHRGLGQPQHF
TRBV29-1	TRBJ2-3	NA	CSVLTPTQYF
TRBV11-3	TRBJ2-5	NA	CASSPGVDSSGQETQYF
TRBV7-6	TRBJ2-1	NA	CASSLTLTESQFF
TRBV4-2	TRBJ1-4	NA	CASSQIRQGGGVKLFF
TRBV6-1	TRBJ2-1	NA	CASSEAVGGAWNEQFF
TRBV2	TRBJ1-5	few	CASRRGTTGVAQHF
TRBV30	TRBJ2-2	NA	CAWSVPRVGNTGELFF